One and the same sample provided the 10 T cell receptor beta chains below, sequenced in a study of blood T cells in healthy people across ages. Alongside a J-beta primer mix, a sample-barcoded 5' primer served in a second PCR lasting roughly 6 to 12 cycles. In TCRdb, the 5' RACE reads were re-called with MiXCR into one record per CDR3 protein. Among hundreds of thousands of distinct CDR3 sequences listed, around 68% were seen once. The specimen sequenced was blood. These TCRs come from a man younger than 40 in good health.

This clonotype was observed a few times. The chain carries TRBV28 and TRBJ2-7, with 7 bases matching TRBD2. The CDR3 is 14 amino acids. V was clipped by 2 bases and J by 6 bases; unmatched bases: 7. Germline assignment: CDR1 MDHEN and CDR2 SYDVKM. Here the CDR3 reads CASSLRGTTSEQYF. In nucleotides, the CDR3 is TGTGCCAGCAGTTTACGAGGGACTACGAGCGAGCAGTACTTC.

This clonotype was recorded a few times. V and J are TRBV20-1 and TRBJ2-1; TRBD2 matches at 9 bases. Per the germline V gene, CDR1 is DFQATT and CDR2 is SNEGSKA (reference sequence). The V and J ends lost 3 bases and 5 bases, in that order; junction bases with no gene match: 5. This CDR3 is 14 amino acids long. The CDR3 DNA reads TGCAGTGCTAGTGGAGCGGGGGGACACAATGAGCAGTTCTTC. Translating it yields CSASGAGGHNEQFF.

There are a few counts of this clonotype. The gene calls are TRBV20-1 and TRBJ2-7; no clear D gene. The V and J ends lost 2 bases and 3 bases respectively, with 11 bases between them. This CDR3 is 13 amino acids long. Germline CDR1 and CDR2: DFQATT and SNEGSKA (reference sequence). The CDR3 coding sequence is TGCAGTGCTAGACGAGCCGGAGACTACGAGCAGTACTTC. Protein sequence: CSARRAGDYEQYF.

This clonotype was found a few times. V gene TRBV20-1 combines with J gene TRBJ2-7; D gene unclear. The germline V gene has CDR1 DFQATT and CDR2 SNEGSKA (reference sequence). The V end was cut by 4 bases, the J end by 2 bases, with 9 bases between. CDR3 length: 12 amino acids. The CDR3 DNA sequence: TGCAGTGCTAAGGGTCAGACCTACGAGCAGTACTTC. It translates to CSAKGQTYEQYF.

For the CDR3, the DNA is TGTGCCAGCAGCCAAGATCTCCAGGGCGGCCTTTATGAAGCTTTCTTT. Its protein is CASSQDLQGGLYEAFF. This chain uses TRBV4-2 with TRBJ1-1, with a tentative D call TRBD1 (5 bases). This CDR3 comprises 16 residues. Trimming pared 0 bases from V and 7 bases from J, leaving 18 bases between. The germline gives CDR1 LGHNA, CDR2 YNFKEQ.

The J gene is TRBJ2-5, the V gene TRBV9; D assignment may be TRBD1 or TRBD2 (6 bases each). Trimming left V 0 bases short and J 0 bases short, with 18 bases between. The CDR3 is 18 residues long. Looked up from germline, CDR1 is SGDLS and CDR2 is YYNGEE. CDR3 sequence (DNA): TGTGCCAGCAGCGTAGGCTCTGGGGGGCAGAGGTACCAAGAGACCCAGTACTTC. Protein product: CASSVGSGGQRYQETQYF.

The genes are TRBV6-2 or TRBV6-3 and TRBJ2-4; perhaps TRBD2 as D (5 bases). TRBJ2-7 matches the DNA end more closely, so the J call is doubtful. CDR1 MNHEY and CDR2 SVGEGT come from the germline V gene. This CDR3 is built from 12 residues. CDR3 residues: CASNPPGFEQYF. The CDR3 nucleotides read TGTGCCAGCAACCCACCGGGATTCGAGCAGTACTTC.

The CDR3 region has the DNA TGCAGTGTCACCGGGCCGGCAAATCAGCCCCAGCATTTT. Protein sequence: CSVTGPANQPQHF. This rearrangement joins TRBV20-1 to TRBJ1-5; D not resolved. V lost 7 bases, J lost 4 bases, and 14 bases lay in between. CDR1 is DFQATT, CDR2 SNEGSKA, per germline (reference sequence). This CDR3 has 13 amino acids.

The chain employs TRBV7-2 and TRBJ2-3; D is undetermined. Germline V CDR1 and CDR2: SGHTA, FQGNSA. The CDR3 loop spans 14 amino acids. Trimming stripped 1 base from V and 4 bases from J, with 9 bases between. The CDR3 sequence is CASSLEQLADTQYF. CDR3 in DNA: TGTGCCAGCAGCTTAGAACAGTTGGCAGATACGCAGTATTTT. Using reference TRBV7-2 and TRBJ2-3 for the parts outside the CDR3, the full variable domain is GAGVSQSPSNKVTEKGKDVELRCDPISGHTALYWYRQSLGQGLEFLIYFQGNSAPDKSGLPSDRFSAERTGGSVSTLTIQRTQQEDSAVYLCASSLEQLADTQYFGPGTRLTVL.

V gene TRBV6-5 combines with J gene TRBJ2-4, with a possible D match to TRBD1 (6 bases). The tail of the sequence fits TRBJ2-7 better, so the J call may be wrong. The CDR3 length is 15 residues. Germline loops: CDR1 MNHEY, CDR2 SVGAGI. CDR3 nucleotides: TGTGCCAGCAGTTACTCGCTCGACAGGCCCTACGAGCAGTACTTC. Translated, it gives CASSYSLDRPYEQYF.